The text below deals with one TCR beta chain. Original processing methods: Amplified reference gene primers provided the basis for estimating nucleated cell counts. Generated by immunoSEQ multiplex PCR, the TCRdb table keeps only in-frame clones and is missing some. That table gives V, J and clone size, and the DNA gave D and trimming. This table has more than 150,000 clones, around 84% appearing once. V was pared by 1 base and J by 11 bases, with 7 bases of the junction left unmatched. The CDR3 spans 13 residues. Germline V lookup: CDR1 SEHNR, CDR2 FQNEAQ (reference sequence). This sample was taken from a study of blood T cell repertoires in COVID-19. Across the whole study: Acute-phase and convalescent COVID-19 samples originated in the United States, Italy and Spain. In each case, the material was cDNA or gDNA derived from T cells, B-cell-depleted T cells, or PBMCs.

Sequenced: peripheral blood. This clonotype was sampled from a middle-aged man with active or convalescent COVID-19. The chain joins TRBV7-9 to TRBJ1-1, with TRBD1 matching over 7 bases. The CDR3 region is CASSLGSGGDAFF. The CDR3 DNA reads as TGTGCCAGCAGCTTAGGGTCAGGGGGAGATGCTTTCTTT.